Following are 9 T cell receptor beta chains from one sample sequenced in a study of control samples from healthy donors and cancer patients. Using immunoSEQ multiplex PCR, the repertoire was profiled, and TCRdb retains in-frame clones only, with some absent. The sample contains 100,000 or so clones, approximately 90% of which appear only once. Sequenced material: blood. The receptors originated from a young man in good health.

This clone was detected once. V is TRBV7-2 and J is TRBJ2-3; tentatively, D is TRBD2 (7 bases). The length of the CDR3 is 15 residues. Germline V gene sequence: CDR1 SGHTA, CDR2 FQGNSA. The V end lost 5 bases, the J end lost 0 bases, and 12 bases lay between the germline ends. This chain's CDR3 is CASSPRGLSTDTQYF. The CDR3 nucleotides read TGTGCCAGCAGCCCGCGGGGGCTTAGCACAGATACGCAGTATTTT.

The chain employs TRBV27 and TRBJ1-5; the D gene is possibly TRBD1 (5 bases). There are 13 residues in the CDR3. The germline V and J ends were trimmed by 4 bases and 7 bases, with 11 bases remaining between them. CDR1 MNHEY and CDR2 SMNVEV come from the germline V gene (reference sequence). CDR3 bases: TGTGCCAGCAGTTCTCAGGGATGGCAGCCCCAGCATTTT. Its protein is CASSSQGWQPQHF.

This chain connects TRBV7-2 to TRBJ2-5; D may be TRBD2 (5 bases). The CDR3 loop spans 15 amino acids. With 5 bases removed from V and 3 bases from J, the gap between germline ends came to 16 bases. CDR1 and CDR2 from the germline V gene are SGHTA and FQGNSA. The CDR3 DNA sequence: TGTGCCAGCAGCGTGGATTCGGGGATCGAAGAGACCCAGTACTTC. The encoded protein is CASSVDSGIEETQYF.

V gene TRBV5-4 combines with J gene TRBJ2-7; D is possibly TRBD1 (6 bases). Germline-derived CDR1 and CDR2 are SGHNT and YYREEE (reference sequence). The CDR3 has 14 residues. V gave up 2 bases and J gave up 7 bases, with 16 bases separating them. The CDR3 loop reads CASSFSGQLEEQYF. The CDR3 region has the DNA TGTGCCAGCAGCTTCAGCGGACAGCTGGAAGAGCAGTACTTC.

The chain recombines TRBV10-3 with TRBJ1-6; 9 positions match TRBD1. The germline CDR1 and CDR2 sequences are ENHRY and SYGVKD. The CDR3 extends over 14 amino acids. Trimming removed 6 bases from V and 7 bases from J; junction bases left unmatched: 4. For the CDR3, the DNA is TGTGCCATCAGACCGGGACAGGGAAATTCACCCCTCCACTTT. As protein: CAIRPGQGNSPLHF.

The DNA of the CDR3 is TGCGCCAGCAGCCAAGATCCGGAAGCGGACACTGAAGCTTTCTTT. Translated: CASSQDPEADTEAFF. The chain has TRBV4-1 and TRBJ1-1; no firm D call. CDR1 and CDR2 (germline): MGHRA, YSYEKL. This CDR3 region has 15 residues. Trimming shortened V by 0 bases and J by 3 bases, and 11 bases separated the two germline ends.

The chain combines TRBV27 with TRBJ2-1, with D perhaps TRBD1 (5 bases). Germline CDR1 and CDR2: MNHEY and SMNVEV (reference sequence). V was shortened by 4 bases and J by 9 bases, with 13 bases between the two germline ends. The CDR3 totals 13 residues. CDR3 sequence (DNA): TGTGCCAGCAGTTGGGGCGGAGATACTGAGCAGTTCTTC. It encodes CASSWGGDTEQFF.

This clone was seen just once. The rearrangement links TRBV28 to TRBJ1-3; D is undetermined. Deletions cut 4 bases from V and 0 bases from J, with 10 bases between. Germline V CDR1 and CDR2: MDHEN, SYDVKM. This CDR3 spans 15 amino acids. The CDR3 DNA reads TGTGCCAGCAGTTCCTCTTCCGCCTCTGGAAACACCATATATTTT. Its translation is CASSSSSASGNTIYF.

The chain joins TRBV29-1 to TRBJ2-3; TRBD2 matches 12 bases. CDR1 SQVTM and CDR2 ANQGSEA come from the germline V gene. The CDR3 consists of 12 residues. As DNA, the CDR3 is TGCAGTCTAGCGGGGGGGCGGTATACGCAGTATTTT. Protein product: CSLAGGRYTQYF.